The 8 T cell receptor beta chains reported below all come from one sample, sequenced in a study of T cells in Graves' hyperthyroidism and ophthalmopathy. TCR beta CDR3 sequences were amplified from RNA transcripts. RT-PCR in the first round (using the HTBI primer set) targeted the TCR CDR3. TCRdb re-called the multiplex PCR reads through MiXCR, storing one row per CDR3 protein. In the table there are around 500,000 distinct CDR3 sequences, around a fifth of which are singletons. The sequenced sample was blood. Source of these receptors: a woman between 65 and 79 years old with Graves' ophthalmopathy.

This clonotype was observed a handful of times. The chain employs TRBV3-1 and TRBJ2-3; 8 nucleotides line up with TRBD1. The V gene end was trimmed by 4 bases and the J gene end by 6 bases; junction bases not matched to a gene: 9. The length of the CDR3 is 15 residues. Germline V gives CDR1 LGHDT, CDR2 YNNKEL (reference sequence). CDR3 protein: CASSRQGIGGDTQYF. CDR3 nucleotide sequence: TGTGCCAGCAGCCGACAGGGGATCGGTGGGGATACGCAGTATTTT.

The rearrangement joins TRBV19 to TRBJ2-3; 7 positions match TRBD2. The V segment lost 1 base and the J segment 2 bases; nucleotides outside the gene matches: 6. CDR1 is LNHDA and CDR2 is SQIVND in the germline V gene (reference sequence). The CDR3 has 16 residues. The CDR3: CASSIVAGEITDTQYF. The CDR3 DNA reads TGTGCCAGTAGTATAGTGGCGGGAGAGATCACAGATACGCAGTATTTT.

The V gene is TRBV7-2, the J gene TRBJ1-2, with a tentative D call TRBD1 (5 bases). Germline V CDR1 and CDR2: SGHTA, FQGNSA. With 8 bases removed from V and 2 bases from J, the gap between germline ends came to 18 bases. This CDR3 has 15 residues. CDR3 region: CASRFGAGRNYGYTF. DNA for the CDR3: TGTGCCAGCCGATTCGGGGCAGGGAGGAACTATGGCTACACCTTC.

This clonotype was picked up a small number of times. The chain couples TRBV7-9 to TRBJ2-1, with D possibly being TRBD2 (6 bases). Trimming left V 2 bases short and J 5 bases short, with 13 bases between. Per the germline V gene, CDR1 is SEHNR and CDR2 is FQNEAQ (reference sequence). CDR3 length: 15 amino acids. CDR3 sequence (DNA): TGTGCCAGCAGCTTATGGGCGGGACTCGACAATGAGCAGTTCTTC. This gives the protein CASSLWAGLDNEQFF.

This chain connects TRBV27 to TRBJ2-3; D is ambiguous. Germline lookup yields CDR1 MNHEY and CDR2 SMNVEV (reference sequence). The CDR3 extends over 15 amino acids. Trimming stripped 2 bases from V and 5 bases from J, with 14 bases between. The CDR3 DNA is TGTGCCAGCAGTTTAATGACCGGTACAATAGATACGCAGTATTTT. Its translation: CASSLMTGTIDTQYF.

This clonotype was observed at least ten times. The chain employs TRBV11-2 and TRBJ2-2; possibly TRBD2 for D (6 bases). CDR1 is SGHAT, CDR2 FQNNGV, per germline. The CDR3 loop spans 18 amino acids. V lost 1 base to trimming and J lost 0 bases, with 15 bases between them. The CDR3 spells CASSLVAADPTNTGELFF. In DNA, the CDR3 is TGTGCCAGCAGCTTAGTAGCGGCTGACCCTACGAACACCGGGGAGCTGTTTTTT.

This rearrangement joins TRBV5-1 to TRBJ1-1, with 8 bases that match TRBD1. The CDR3 contains 14 residues. V shed 3 bases and J 5 bases; nucleotides not matched to a gene: 6. In germline, CDR1 is SGHRS, CDR2 YFSETQ. CDR3 protein: CASSWGGDRTEAFF. The CDR3 DNA reads TGCGCCAGCAGCTGGGGGGGGGACAGGACTGAAGCTTTCTTT.

The rearrangement links TRBV20-1 to TRBJ2-1; TRBD2 matches at 7 bases. Germline CDR1 DFQATT, CDR2 SNEGSKA (reference sequence). The CDR3 consists of 15 residues. V dropped 0 bases and J dropped 6; count of bases not matched to a gene: 8. The DNA of the CDR3 is TGCAGTGCTAGAGATACTGGCGGGAGACTCAATGAGCAGTTCTTC. It translates to CSARDTGGRLNEQFF.